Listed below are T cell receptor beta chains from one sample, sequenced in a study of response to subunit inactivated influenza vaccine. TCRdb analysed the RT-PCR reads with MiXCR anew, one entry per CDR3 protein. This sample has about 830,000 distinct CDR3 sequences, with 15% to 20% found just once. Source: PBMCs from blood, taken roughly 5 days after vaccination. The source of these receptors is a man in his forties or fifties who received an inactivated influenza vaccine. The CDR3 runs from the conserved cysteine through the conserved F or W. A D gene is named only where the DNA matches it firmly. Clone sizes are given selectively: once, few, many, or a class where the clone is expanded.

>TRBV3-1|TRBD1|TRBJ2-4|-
TGTGCCAGCAGCCTTGGGACAGGGTGGAAAAACATTCAGTACTTC
CASSLGTGWKNIQYF
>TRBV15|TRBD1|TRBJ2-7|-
TGTGCCACCAGCAGTTGGGGACAGGGAGGTAACGAGCAGTACTTC
CATSSWGQGGNEQYF
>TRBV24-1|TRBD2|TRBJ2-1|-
TGTGCCACCAGTGATTCGGGACTAGCGGGAAACAATGAGCAGTTCTTC
CATSDSGLAGNNEQFF
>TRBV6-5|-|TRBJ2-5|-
TGTGCCAGCAGTTATTCAGACAGCCGAGAGACCCAGTACTTC
CASSYSDSRETQYF
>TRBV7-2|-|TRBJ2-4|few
TGTGCCAGCAGCTTAATAAGTGTAAGCGGGAACATTCAGTACTTC
CASSLISVSGNIQYF
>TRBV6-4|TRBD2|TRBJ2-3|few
TGTGCCAGCAGTGACGGGACTAGCGGGAGCACAGATACGCAGTATTTT
CASSDGTSGSTDTQYF
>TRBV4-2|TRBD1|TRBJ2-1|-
TGTGCCAGCAGCCCCAGTGAGAGTTGGGGGACAGGGTCGTATGAGCAGTTCTTC
CASSPSESWGTGSYEQFF
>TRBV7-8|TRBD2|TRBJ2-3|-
TGTGCCAGCAGCCCCCCCTTTCGGCGGGAGATTGGAGATACGCAGTATTTT
CASSPPFRREIGDTQYF
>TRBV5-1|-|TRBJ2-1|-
TGCGCCAGCAGCTTGACGGAACCCTCCACGAATGAGCAGTTCTTC
CASSLTEPSTNEQFF
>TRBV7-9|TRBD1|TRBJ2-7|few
TGTGCCAGCAGCTTATCCATGGGACAGGGGACCTACGAGCAGTACTTC
CASSLSMGQGTYEQYF
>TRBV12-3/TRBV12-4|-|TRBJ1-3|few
TGTGCCAGCAGCCCTTTCGCGGGAAACACCATATATTTT
CASSPFAGNTIYF
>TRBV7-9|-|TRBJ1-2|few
TGTGCCAGCAGCCAGGACGGGCCCTATGGCTACACCTTC
CASSQDGPYGYTF
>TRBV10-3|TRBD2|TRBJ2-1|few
TGTGCCATCAGTGAAGGTAAGAGCGGGAGACTACTTTACAATGAGCAGTTCTTC
CAISEGKSGRLLYNEQFF
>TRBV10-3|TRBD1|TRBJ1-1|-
TGTGCCATCAGTAAGGACAGGGGCTCTGAAGCTTTCTTT
CAISKDRGSEAFF
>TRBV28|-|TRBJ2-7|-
TGTGCCACAAGCGGGTGGGGCGGGGGCTTCATTTACGAGCAGTACTTC
CATSGWGGGFIYEQYF
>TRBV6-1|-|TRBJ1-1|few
TGTGCCAGCAGTAAACAGGGTTTGAACACTGAAGCTTTCTTT
CASSKQGLNTEAFF
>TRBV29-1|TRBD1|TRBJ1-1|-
TGCAGCGTGGCCCCTGACAGGGTGAACACTGAAGCTTTCTTT
CSVAPDRVNTEAFF
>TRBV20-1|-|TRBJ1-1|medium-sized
TGCAGTGCTAGAGCGACTGAGGGGGTAGGCACTGAAGCTTTCTTT
CSARATEGVGTEAFF
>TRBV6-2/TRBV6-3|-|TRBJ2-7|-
TGTGCCAGCAGTTTCCCTGCCCGAGGGGTACAGCAGTACTTC
CASSFPARGVQQYF
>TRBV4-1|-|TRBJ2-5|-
TGCGCCAGCAGCCAAGTCGATTGGCAGTGGGAGACCCAGTACTTC
CASSQVDWQWETQYF
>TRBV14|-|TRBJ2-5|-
TGTGCCAGCAGCCAGGATACCGGGAGCTTCCAAGAGACCCAGTACTTC
CASSQDTGSFQETQYF
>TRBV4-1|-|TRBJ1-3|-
TGCGCCAGCAGCCAAATTGACAGGCCGAGCTCTGGAAACACCATATATTTT
CASSQIDRPSSGNTIYF
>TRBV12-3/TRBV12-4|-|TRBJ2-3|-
TGTGCCAGCATCCGAGGTGGGGGCGCGGCAGATACGCAGTATTTT
CASIRGGGAADTQYF
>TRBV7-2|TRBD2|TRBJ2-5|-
TGTGCCAGCAGCTTAGCGATAGCGGGGGGTTCAGAGACCCAGTACTTC
CASSLAIAGGSETQYF
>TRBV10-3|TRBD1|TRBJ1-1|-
TGTGCCATCAGTGCGGGACAGATCGGGTCGAACACTGAAGCTTTCTTT
CAISAGQIGSNTEAFF
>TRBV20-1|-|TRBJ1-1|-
TGCAGTGCTAGAGATCTACCTGAAGCTTTCTTT
CSARDLPEAFF
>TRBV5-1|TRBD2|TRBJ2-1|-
TGCGCCAGCAGCCCCGGGAGTCCTCTACTAGCGGGGGGGGGCAATGAGCAGTTCTTC
CASSPGSPLLAGGGNEQFF
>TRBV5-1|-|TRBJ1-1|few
TGCGCCAGCAGCTTGGACCCAGGACCGAACACTGAAGCTTTCTTT
CASSLDPGPNTEAFF
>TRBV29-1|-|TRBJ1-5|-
TGCAGCGTTGCTGATAGCAATCAGCCCCAGCATTTT
CSVADSNQPQHF
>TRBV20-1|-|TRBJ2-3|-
TGCAGTGCTGGGGACGACAGGAGGGTGACAGATACGCAGTATTTT
CSAGDDRRVTDTQYF
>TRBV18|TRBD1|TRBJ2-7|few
TGTGCCAGCTCACCACCAGTTCTGGACAGGGCCTTCTACGAGCAGTACTTC
CASSPPVLDRAFYEQYF
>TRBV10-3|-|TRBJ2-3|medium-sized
TGTGCCATCAGAGATCCAGGGACCAACACAGATACGCAGTATTTT
CAIRDPGTNTDTQYF
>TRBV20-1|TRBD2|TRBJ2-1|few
TGCAGTGCTAGAATGGCTAGCGGGATCAATGAGCAGTTCTTC
CSARMASGINEQFF
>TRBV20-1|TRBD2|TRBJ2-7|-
TGCAGTGCTCCCGGGACTAGCGGGAGATTTTACCCCTACGAGCAGTACTTC
CSAPGTSGRFYPYEQYF
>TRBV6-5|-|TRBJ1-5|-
TGTGCCAGCAGTTACTCGGGGGCCCGTCAGCCCCAGCATTTT
CASSYSGARQPQHF
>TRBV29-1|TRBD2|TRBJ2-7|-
TGCAGCGTTGATACTAGCGGGGGCGGGGAGCAGTACTTC
CSVDTSGGGEQYF
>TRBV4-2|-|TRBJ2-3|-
TGTGCCAGCAGCCAAGGTTCAGGGTGGGCCAATACGCAGTATTTT
CASSQGSGWANTQYF
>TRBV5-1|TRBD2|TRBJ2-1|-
TGCGCCAGCAGCTTAATAGCGGGGAGCTACAATGAGCAGTTCTTC
CASSLIAGSYNEQFF
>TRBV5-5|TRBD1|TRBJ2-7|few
TGTGCCAGCAGCTTCCACCATAGGGGACAGGTGGGAACCTACGAGCAGTACTTC
CASSFHHRGQVGTYEQYF
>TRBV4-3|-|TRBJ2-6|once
TGCGCCAGCAGCCAAGGGCGGCCCCGAGACAGGGCCAACGTCCTGACTTTC
CASSQGRPRDRANVLTF
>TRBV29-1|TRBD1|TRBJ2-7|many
TGCAGCGTTTCCGGGACAGGGAGGGGAGAGCAGTACTTC
CSVSGTGRGEQYF
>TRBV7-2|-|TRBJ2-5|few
TGTGCCAGCAGCTTAGAATCTAGCAGGGAGGCCCAGTACTTC
CASSLESSREAQYF
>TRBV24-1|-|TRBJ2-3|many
TGTGCCACCAGTGTTTGGGCAGGGACAGATACGCAGTATTTT
CATSVWAGTDTQYF
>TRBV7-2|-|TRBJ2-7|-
TGTGCCAGCAGCCACGGGTTCTCCTACGAGCAGTACTTC
CASSHGFSYEQYF
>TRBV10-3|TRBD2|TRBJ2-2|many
TGTGCCATCAGTGCCCCGGTGGGACTAGCGGACACCGGGGAGCTGTTTTTT
CAISAPVGLADTGELFF
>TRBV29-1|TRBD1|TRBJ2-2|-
TGCAGCGCACTTGGTACAGGGGGCACCGGGGAGCTGTTTTTT
CSALGTGGTGELFF
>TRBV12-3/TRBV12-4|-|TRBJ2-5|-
TGTGCCAGCAGTTTACAGGGCCGGGTGACCCAGTACTTC
CASSLQGRVTQYF
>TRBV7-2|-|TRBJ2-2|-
TGTGCCAGCAGCTTCTACAGGGGAGGCACCGGGGAGCTGTTTTTT
CASSFYRGGTGELFF
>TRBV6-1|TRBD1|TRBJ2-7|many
TGTGCCAGCAGTCGAGGATCTGACAGGGGTGAGCAGTACTTC
CASSRGSDRGEQYF
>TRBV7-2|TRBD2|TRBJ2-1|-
TGTGCCAGCAGCTTAGCGCTGGCTAGCGGTGTCCACAATGAGCAGTTCTTC
CASSLALASGVHNEQFF
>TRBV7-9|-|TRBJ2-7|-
TGTGCCAGCAGCTTAGACCAGGGGAACGAGCAGTACTTC
CASSLDQGNEQYF
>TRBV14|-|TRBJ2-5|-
TGTGCCAGCAGCCCTCTCGACGGGACCCAGTACTTC
CASSPLDGTQYF
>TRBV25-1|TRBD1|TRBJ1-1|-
TGTGCCAGCAGTGAACCCGGGACAGGGAGGGCTGAAGCTTTCTTT
CASSEPGTGRAEAFF
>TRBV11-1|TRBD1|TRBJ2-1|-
TGTGCCAGCAGCGAACGGGACAGGGGCTCTCATTTAATTTTCAATGAGCAGTTCTTC
CASSERDRGSHLIFNEQFF